The source of this T cell receptor (beta chain) is a study of blood T cell repertoires in COVID-19 (dated by TCRdb to about 2020). Background for the entire study: The collaborator samples originated in the United States, Italy and Spain and spanned the acute and convalescent phases of COVID-19. The samples were drawn from the first 160 participants of the ongoing ImmuneRACE study and from roughly 1,300 subjects provided by 6 global collaborators. Deeply sampled blood TCRbeta repertoires from subjects exposed to, actively infected with, or recovered from COVID-19 were included in the dataset. The material from the prospective study consisted of cDNA or gDNA derived from T cells, B-cell-depleted T cells, or PBMCs. Sample metadata almost always included a de-identified subject ID, COVID-19 status, age in years and sex. The repertoires were released in a freely available public database intended as a resource for research on the immune response to SARS-CoV-2. Where available, HLA class I and class II types were taken from metadata supplied by the sample provider and were not determined by assay-based typing.

As concerns this clone: It lacks a known antigen. One base away there is no much larger clone; base qualities are not given.

TCRbeta CDR3 regions were amplified from genomic DNA by means of the immunoSEQ Assay, a bias-controlled multiplex PCR. The authors processed their data as follows. The number of nucleated cells in each sample was estimated by amplification of reference gene primers within the assay. Sequence reads were collapsed and filtered to measure the absolute abundance of every unique TCRbeta CDR3 rearrangement. Productive Simpson clonality was computed per sample as the square root of Simpson's diversity index over productive rearrangements. TCRdb carries this immuneACCESS record with in-frame sequences only. Its versions omit some clonotypes, under half of them owing to an unresolved V gene in the studies checked, with the rest unexplained. V, J and clone size reflect that table, while D and trimming were determined from the DNA. The sample contains some 120,000 clones, about 93% of them found a single time. The ten largest account for 2.1% of the sample.

Results the study describes overall, beyond this receptor: How much clinical and demographic metadata was included differed by source and by participant, and the metadata was provided uncurated.

The germline V gene (reference sequence) specifies LNHDA as CDR1 and SQIVND as CDR2. Including cysteine and phenylalanine, the CDR3 has 14 amino acids. The retained sequence is limited to the CDR3, 42 bases, with the frame set at the first base. V is cut back by 4 bases and J by 5 bases, with 7 bases in the junction unmatched. One collaborating source in Seattle enrolled patients during active infection and followed them longitudinally through the course of disease. Each collaborating institution followed its own protocols to collect whole blood in K2EDTA tubes. For TCRbeta analysis, collaborator samples were shipped as frozen whole blood, as isolated PBMCs, or as DNA extracted from either sample type.

The clonotype was recovered from a man aged 45-65 years with COVID-19, enrolled during active disease. This chain joins TRBV19 to TRBJ2-7, with 8 middle bases fitting TRBD2. Sequenced input: peripheral blood. For the CDR3, the sequence is CASSTHGGGNEQYF. Here is the DNA: TGTGCCAGTAGTACTCACGGGGGGGGAAACGAGCAGTACTTC.